This TCR beta chain was retrieved from a study of T cell responses to AZD1222 COVID-19 vaccine. Overall study findings and caveats: Repertoire samples came only from after the peak T cell response. White British donors predominated, females outnumbered males, and clonal diversity was possibly underestimated.

V was trimmed by 6 bases and J by 7 bases, leaving 12 bases between them. The CDR3 has 12 amino acids. As to this clone: Its antigen is unknown.

Produced via immunoSEQ multiplex PCR; TCRdb's table is partial and in-frame only. The sample includes about 160,000 clones, roughly 88% of them seen just once. This material consisted of peripheral blood, taken 28 days after the second AZD1222 dose. J is TRBJ1-1 and V is TRBV12-3 or TRBV12-4; perhaps TRBD1 as D (5 bases). The TCR was taken from an adult who received the AZD1222 COVID-19 vaccine. CDR3 loop: CASRRGNGEAFF. CDR3 DNA sequence: TGTGCCAGCAGACGGGGGAACGGTGAAGCTTTCTTT.